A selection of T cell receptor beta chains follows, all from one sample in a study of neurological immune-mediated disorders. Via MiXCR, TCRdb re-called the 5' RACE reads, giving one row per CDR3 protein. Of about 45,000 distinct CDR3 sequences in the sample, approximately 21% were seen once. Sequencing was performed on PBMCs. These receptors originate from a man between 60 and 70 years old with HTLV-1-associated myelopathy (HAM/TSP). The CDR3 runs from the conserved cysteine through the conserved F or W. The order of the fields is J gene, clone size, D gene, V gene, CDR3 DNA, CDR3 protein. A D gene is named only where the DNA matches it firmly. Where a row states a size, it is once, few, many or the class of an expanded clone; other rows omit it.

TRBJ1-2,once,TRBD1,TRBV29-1,TGCAGCGTGAGGGGGGGACAGGGAGCTAACTATGGCTACACCTTC,CSVRGGQGANYGYTF
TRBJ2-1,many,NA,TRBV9,TGTGCCAGCAAAGCCCCCAGATATTCTTCCACAGGCTACAATGAGCAGTTCTTC,CASKAPRYSSTGYNEQFF
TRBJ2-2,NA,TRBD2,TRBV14,TGTGCCAGCAGCCAAGACAGCGGGATGAACACCGGGGAGCTGTTTTTT,CASSQDSGMNTGELFF
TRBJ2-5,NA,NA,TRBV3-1,TGTGCCAGCAGCCAGGGACTGCAAGAGACCCAGTACTTC,CASSQGLQETQYF
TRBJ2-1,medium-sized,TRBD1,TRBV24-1,TGTGCCACCAGTGGTGGACAGGGGACCTACAATGAGCAGTTCTTC,CATSGGQGTYNEQFF
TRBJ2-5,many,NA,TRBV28,TGTGCCAGCAGCTTCGGGGCCCTACGGGAGACCCAGTACTTC,CASSFGALRETQYF
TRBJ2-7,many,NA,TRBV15,TGTGCCACCAGCCCGTCCGGGCGGGGCGACTCCTACGAGCAGTACTTC,CATSPSGRGDSYEQYF
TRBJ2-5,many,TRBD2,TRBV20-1,TGCAGTGCTAGAGATGCGCTCGGAGCGGGAGGGGATGAGACCCAGTACTTC,CSARDALGAGGDETQYF
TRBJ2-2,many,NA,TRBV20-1,TGCATTGCTAGAGGGAACACCGGGGAGCTGTTTTTT,CIARGNTGELFF
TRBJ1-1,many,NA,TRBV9,TGTGCCAGCAGCGTAGAAGCGCAGCCGAACACTGAAGCTTTCTTT,CASSVEAQPNTEAFF
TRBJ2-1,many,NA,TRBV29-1,TGCAGCGTTTTCCCACTGGGGGCGATCGATGAGCAGTTCTTC,CSVFPLGAIDEQFF
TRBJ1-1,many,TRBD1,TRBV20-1,TGCAGTGCGGGACAGGGGGCCTCCACTGAAGCTTTCTTT,CSAGQGASTEAFF
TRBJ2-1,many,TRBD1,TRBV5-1,TGCGCCAGCAAACCAGGGGGAACTAACAATGAGCAGTTCTTC,CASKPGGTNNEQFF
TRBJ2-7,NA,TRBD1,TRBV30,TGTGCCTGGTCTCGGACAGGCTTTTACGAGCAGTACTTC,CAWSRTGFYEQYF
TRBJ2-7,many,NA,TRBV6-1,TGTGCCAGCAGTGAGCGGGTTAACTACGAGCAGTACTTC,CASSERVNYEQYF
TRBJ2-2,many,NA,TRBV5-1,TGCGCCAGCAGCTTGGCCGGTGGGATGAACACCGGGGAGCTGTTTTTT,CASSLAGGMNTGELFF
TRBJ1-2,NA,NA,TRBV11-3,TGTGCCAGCAGCGCCCTGGAGGTAAGTGGCTACACCTTC,CASSALEVSGYTF
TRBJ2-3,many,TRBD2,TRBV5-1,TGCGCCAGCAGCTTGGGTTCGGCGGGAGAAGCAGATACGCAGTATTTT,CASSLGSAGEADTQYF
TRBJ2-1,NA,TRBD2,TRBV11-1,TGTGCCAGCAGCTTAGCGCCTAGCGGGAGGGGTGAGCAGTTCTTC,CASSLAPSGRGEQFF
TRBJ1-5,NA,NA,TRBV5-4,TGTGCCAGCAGCTTGGATGGGGTCAATCAGCCCCAGCATTTT,CASSLDGVNQPQHF
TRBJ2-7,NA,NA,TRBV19,TGTGCCAACTCAAGAAAATTTAAGGGAGGTAGCTCCTACGAGCAGTACTTC,CANSRKFKGGSSYEQYF
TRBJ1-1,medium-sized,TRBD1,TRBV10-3,TGTGCCATCAGTGGAGGGGGCAGGGACACTGAAGCTTTCTTT,CAISGGGRDTEAFF
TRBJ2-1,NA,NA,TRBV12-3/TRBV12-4,TGTGCCAGCAGTAGAGGGGACCCGGGTTCGAATGAGCAGTTCTTC,CASSRGDPGSNEQFF
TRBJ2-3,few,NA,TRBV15,TGTGCCACCAGCAGAGATAATGGGGATACGCAGTATTTT,CATSRDNGDTQYF
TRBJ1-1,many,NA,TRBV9,TGTGCCAGCAGCCGACCCGGGGGCACTGAAGCTTTCTTT,CASSRPGGTEAFF
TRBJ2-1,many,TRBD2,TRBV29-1,TGCAGCGCCGCACCACAAATAGCGGGAGGCTACAATGAGCAGTTCTTC,CSAAPQIAGGYNEQFF
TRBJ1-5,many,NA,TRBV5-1,TGCGCCAGCAGCACCGGCGGGGGGTTGGATCAGCCCCAGCATTTT,CASSTGGGLDQPQHF
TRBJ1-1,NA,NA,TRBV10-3,TGTGCCATCAGTGATACTTGGACCACTGAAGCTTTCTTT,CAISDTWTTEAFF
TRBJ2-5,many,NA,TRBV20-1,TGCAGTCCTAGAGAGGAGACCCAGTACTTC,CSPREETQYF
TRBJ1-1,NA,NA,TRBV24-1,TGTGCCACCAGTAACAACCTCCCAACTGAAGCTTTCTTT,CATSNNLPTEAFF
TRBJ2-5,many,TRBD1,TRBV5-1,TGCGCCAGCAGCTTGGCCTCGCAGACAGGGGGACAAGAGACCCAGTACTTC,CASSLASQTGGQETQYF
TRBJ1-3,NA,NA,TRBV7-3,TGTGCCAGCAGCCCGACCGTCGGAGGAAACACCATATATTTT,CASSPTVGGNTIYF
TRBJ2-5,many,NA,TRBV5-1,TGCGCCAGCAGTGAGCCGGGCCAAGAGACCCAGTACTTC,CASSEPGQETQYF
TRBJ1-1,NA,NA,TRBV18,TGTGCCAGCTCACCACCGGAAATGGGAATGAACACTGAAGCTTTCTTT,CASSPPEMGMNTEAFF
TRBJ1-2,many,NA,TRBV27,TGTGCCAGCAGTTTCCACATCAACTATGGCTACACCTTC,CASSFHINYGYTF
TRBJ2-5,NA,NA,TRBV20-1,TGCAGTGCTCGGATCGGGACCCAGTACTTC,CSARIGTQYF
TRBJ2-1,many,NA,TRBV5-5,TGTGCCAGCAGCTCGGCTAGCGACTACAATGAGCAGTTCTTC,CASSSASDYNEQFF
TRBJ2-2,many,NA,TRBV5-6,TGTGCCAGCAGCTTGGAGGACGCCGGGGAGCTGTTTTTT,CASSLEDAGELFF
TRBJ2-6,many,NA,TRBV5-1,TGCGCCAGCAAAGTGGGGTGGACTGGGGCCAACGTCCTGACTTTC,CASKVGWTGANVLTF
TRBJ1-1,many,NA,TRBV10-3,TGTGCCATCAGGATAAACGAGGGAGGCACTGAAGCTTTCTTT,CAIRINEGGTEAFF
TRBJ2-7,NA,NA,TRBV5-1,TGCGCCAGCAATTCGGACAGTCCTACCTACGAGCAGTACTTC,CASNSDSPTYEQYF
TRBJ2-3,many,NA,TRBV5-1,TGCGCCAGCAGCAGCACAGGGACAGATACGCAGTATTTT,CASSSTGTDTQYF